What follows is one T cell receptor (beta chain) and its context. Antigen: not known. Generated by immunoSEQ multiplex PCR, the TCRdb table keeps only in-frame clones and is missing some. The sample has around 53,000 clones, 84% seen once. The data originate from a study of a mutant IDH1 vaccine in newly diagnosed glioma. As for the study in general: Scheduled at week 35, visit V12 preceded visit V13, held at week 47.

General observations from the study: No link was apparently found between pseudoprogression and changes in top peripheral T cell clonotypes.

Regarding time point: week 47, end of study. What each vaccine dose contained was 300 ug of mutant IDH1 20-mer peptide, accompanied by topical imiquimod. The astrocytomas were IDH1-mutant, ATRX-negative, and WHO grade 3 or 4. V was pared by 5 bases and J by 1 base, with 4 bases of the junction left unmatched. The CDR3 sequence is 15 residues long. Germline CDR1 GTSNPN, CDR2 SVGIG (reference sequence). The source material was PBMCs, sampled from a glioma patient whose treatment included an IDH1 peptide vaccine. The V call is TRBV30, the J call TRBJ1-3, with TRBD1 matching over 11 bases. This sequence originates from a woman aged 25 to 39 with glioma. Some clones in this sample may be carry-over from other donors' samples. The CDR3 loop reads CAWGDRGFSGNTIYF. CDR3 bases: TGTGCCTGGGGGGACAGGGGGTTTTCTGGAAACACCATATATTTT.